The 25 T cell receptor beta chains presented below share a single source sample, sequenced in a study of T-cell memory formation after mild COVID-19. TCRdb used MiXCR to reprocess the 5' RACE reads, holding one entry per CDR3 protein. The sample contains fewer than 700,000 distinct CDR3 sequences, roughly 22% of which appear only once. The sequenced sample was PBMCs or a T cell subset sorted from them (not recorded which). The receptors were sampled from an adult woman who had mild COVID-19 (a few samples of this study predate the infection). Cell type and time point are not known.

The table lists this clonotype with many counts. CDR3: CSASLQGGTEAFF. The CDR3 bases are TGCAGTGCTAGTTTACAGGGGGGCACTGAAGCTTTCTTT. The chain uses TRBV20-1 and TRBJ1-1, with 8 bases matching TRBD1. Trimming cost V 3 bases and J 4 bases; bases outside gene matches: 4. Germline loops: CDR1 DFQATT, CDR2 SNEGSKA (reference sequence). The CDR3 spans 13 residues.

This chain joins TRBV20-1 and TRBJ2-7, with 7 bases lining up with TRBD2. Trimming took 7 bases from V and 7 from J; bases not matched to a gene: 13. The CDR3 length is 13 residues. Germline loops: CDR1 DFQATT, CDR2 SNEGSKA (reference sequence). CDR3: CSVPIGPGGEQYF. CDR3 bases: TGCAGTGTTCCGATCGGCCCCGGGGGGGAGCAGTACTTC.

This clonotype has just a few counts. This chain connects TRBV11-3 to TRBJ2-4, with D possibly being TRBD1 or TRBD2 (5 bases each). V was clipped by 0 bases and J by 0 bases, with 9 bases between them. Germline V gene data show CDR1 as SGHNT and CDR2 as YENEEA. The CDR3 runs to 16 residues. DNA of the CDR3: TGTGCCAGCAGCTTAGAAGGGGAGCTAGCCAAAAACATTCAGTACTTC. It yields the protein CASSLEGELAKNIQYF. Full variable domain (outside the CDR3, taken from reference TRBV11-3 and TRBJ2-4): EAGVVQSPRYKIIEKKQPVAFWCNPISGHNTLYWYLQNLGQGPELLIRYENEEAVDDSQLPKDRFSAERLKGVDSTLKIQPAELGDSAVYLCASSLEGELAKNIQYFGAGTRLSVL.

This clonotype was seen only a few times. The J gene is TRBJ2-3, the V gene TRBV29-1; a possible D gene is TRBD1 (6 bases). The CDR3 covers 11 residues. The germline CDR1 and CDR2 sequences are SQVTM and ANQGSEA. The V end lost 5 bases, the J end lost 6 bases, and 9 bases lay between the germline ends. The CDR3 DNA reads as TGCAGCGTTAGGGGGTACGATACGCAGTATTTT. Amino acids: CSVRGYDTQYF.

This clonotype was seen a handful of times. CDR3 in amino acids: CASAYRGSKETQYF. The CDR3 DNA reads as TGTGCCAGTGCCTATCGGGGCAGTAAAGAGACCCAGTACTTC. The rearrangement links TRBV19 to TRBJ2-5, with D perhaps matching TRBD1 or TRBD2 (5 bases each). Germline CDR1 is LNHDA and CDR2 is SQIVND (reference sequence). This CDR3 has 14 amino acids. V lost 8 bases and J 3 bases, leaving 16 bases between the germline ends.

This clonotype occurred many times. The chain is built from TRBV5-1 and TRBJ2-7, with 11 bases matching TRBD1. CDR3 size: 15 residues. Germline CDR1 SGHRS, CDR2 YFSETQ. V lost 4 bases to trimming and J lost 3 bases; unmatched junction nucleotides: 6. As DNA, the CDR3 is TGCGCCAGCAGCCCATGGACAGGGGGCGACTACGAGCAGTACTTC. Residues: CASSPWTGGDYEQYF.

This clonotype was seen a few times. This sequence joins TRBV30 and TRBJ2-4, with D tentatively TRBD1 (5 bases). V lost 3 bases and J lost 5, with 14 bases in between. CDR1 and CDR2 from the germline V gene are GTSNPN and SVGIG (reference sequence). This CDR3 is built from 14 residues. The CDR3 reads CAWSSWGSQNIQYF. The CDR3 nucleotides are TGTGCCTGGAGCTCCTGGGGCAGCCAAAACATTCAGTACTTC.

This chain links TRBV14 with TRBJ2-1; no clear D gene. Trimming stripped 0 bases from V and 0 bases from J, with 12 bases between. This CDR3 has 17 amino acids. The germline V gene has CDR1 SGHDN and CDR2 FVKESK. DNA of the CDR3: TGTGCCAGCAGCCAAGAAGGGCCTGGTGGCTCCTACAATGAGCAGTTCTTC. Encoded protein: CASSQEGPGGSYNEQFF.

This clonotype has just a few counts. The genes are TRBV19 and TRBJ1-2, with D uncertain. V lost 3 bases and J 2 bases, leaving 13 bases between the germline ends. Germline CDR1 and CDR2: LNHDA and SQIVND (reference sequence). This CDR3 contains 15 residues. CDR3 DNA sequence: TGTGCCAGTAGTATTCTGGATGTAATGAACTATGGCTACACCTTC. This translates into CASSILDVMNYGYTF.

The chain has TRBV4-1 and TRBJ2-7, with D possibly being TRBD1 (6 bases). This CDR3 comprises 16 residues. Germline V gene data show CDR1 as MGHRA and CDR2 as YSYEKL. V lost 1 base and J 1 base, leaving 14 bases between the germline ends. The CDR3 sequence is CASSQGAGAASYEQYF. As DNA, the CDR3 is TGCGCCAGCAGCCAAGGGGCAGGGGCGGCATCCTACGAGCAGTACTTC.

CDR3 sequence reads: CASILGREGDEQFF. CDR3 DNA sequence: TGTGCCAGCATTCTAGGACGGGAAGGGGATGAGCAGTTCTTC. The chain employs TRBV21-1 and TRBJ2-1; the D call in the table, TRBD1, was not verified against the DNA. TRBV21-1 is assigned pseudogene status. This CDR3 contains 14 residues.

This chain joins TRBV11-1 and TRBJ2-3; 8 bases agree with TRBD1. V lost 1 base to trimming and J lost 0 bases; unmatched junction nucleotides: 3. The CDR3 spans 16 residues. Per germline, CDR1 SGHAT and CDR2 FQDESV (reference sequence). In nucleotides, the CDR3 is TGTGCCAGCAGCTTAGTGGGGACAGGAAGCACAGATACGCAGTATTTT. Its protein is CASSLVGTGSTDTQYF. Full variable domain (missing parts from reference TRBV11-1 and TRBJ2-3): EAEVAQSPRYKITEKSQAVAFWCDPISGHATLYWYRQILGQGPELLVQFQDESVVDDSQLPKDRFSAERLKGVDSTLKIQPAELGDSAMYLCASSLVGTGSTDTQYFGPGTRLTVL.

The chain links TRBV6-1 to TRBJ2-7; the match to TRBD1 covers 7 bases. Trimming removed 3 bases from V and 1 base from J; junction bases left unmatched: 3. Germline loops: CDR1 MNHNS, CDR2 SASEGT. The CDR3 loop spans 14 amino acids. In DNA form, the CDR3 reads TGTGCCAGCAGTGACCCAGGGGGTTCCTACGAGCAGTACTTC. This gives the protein CASSDPGGSYEQYF.

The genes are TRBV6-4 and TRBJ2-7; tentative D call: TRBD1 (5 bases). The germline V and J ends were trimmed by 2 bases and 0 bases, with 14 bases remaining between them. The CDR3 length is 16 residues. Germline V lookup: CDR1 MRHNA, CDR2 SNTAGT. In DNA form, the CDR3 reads TGTGCCAGCAGTGACCTAACGACGACAGTCTCCTACGAGCAGTACTTC. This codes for CASSDLTTTVSYEQYF.

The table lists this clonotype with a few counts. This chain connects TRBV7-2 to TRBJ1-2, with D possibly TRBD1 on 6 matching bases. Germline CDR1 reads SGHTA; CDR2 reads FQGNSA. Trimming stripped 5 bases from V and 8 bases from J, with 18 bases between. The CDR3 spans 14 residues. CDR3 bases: TGTGCCAGCAGCCTTATAACAGGGACCGGAGGCTACACCTTC. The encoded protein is CASSLITGTGGYTF.

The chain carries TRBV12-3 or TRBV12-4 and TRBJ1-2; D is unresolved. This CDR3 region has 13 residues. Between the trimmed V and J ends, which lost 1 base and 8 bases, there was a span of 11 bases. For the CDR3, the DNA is TGTGCCAGCAGTTTAGAAGTCCCGGGAGGCTACACCTTC. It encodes CASSLEVPGGYTF.

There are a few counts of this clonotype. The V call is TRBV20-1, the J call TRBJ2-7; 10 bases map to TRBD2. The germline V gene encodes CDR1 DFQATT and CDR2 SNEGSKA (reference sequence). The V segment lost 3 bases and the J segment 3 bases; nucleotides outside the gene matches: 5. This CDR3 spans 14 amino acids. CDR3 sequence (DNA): TGCAGTGCTAGTCCGGCTAGCGGGGGCTACGAGCAGTACTTC. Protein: CSASPASGGYEQYF.

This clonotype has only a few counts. This chain's CDR3 is CASSHRGAKNIQYF. In nucleotides, the CDR3 is TGTGCCAGCAGCCACAGGGGAGCCAAAAACATTCAGTACTTC. The chain employs TRBV3-1 and TRBJ2-4, with D tentatively TRBD1 (6 bases). The CDR3 runs 14 residues. V gave up 3 bases and J gave up 0 bases, with 6 bases separating them. Germline CDR1 and CDR2: LGHDT and YNNKEL (reference sequence).

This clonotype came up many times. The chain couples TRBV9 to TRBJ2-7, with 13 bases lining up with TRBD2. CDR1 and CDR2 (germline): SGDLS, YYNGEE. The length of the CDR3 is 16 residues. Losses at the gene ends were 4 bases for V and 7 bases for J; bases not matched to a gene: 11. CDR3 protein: CASSSRTSGSNSEQYF. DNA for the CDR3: TGTGCCAGCAGCTCAAGGACTAGCGGGAGTAATTCGGAGCAGTACTTC.

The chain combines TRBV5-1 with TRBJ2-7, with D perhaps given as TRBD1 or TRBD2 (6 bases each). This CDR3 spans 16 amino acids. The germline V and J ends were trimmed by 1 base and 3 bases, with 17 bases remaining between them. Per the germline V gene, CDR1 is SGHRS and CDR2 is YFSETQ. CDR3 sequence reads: CASSLIPPGAVYEQYF. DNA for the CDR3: TGCGCCAGCAGCTTGATCCCCCCGGGGGCGGTCTACGAGCAGTACTTC.

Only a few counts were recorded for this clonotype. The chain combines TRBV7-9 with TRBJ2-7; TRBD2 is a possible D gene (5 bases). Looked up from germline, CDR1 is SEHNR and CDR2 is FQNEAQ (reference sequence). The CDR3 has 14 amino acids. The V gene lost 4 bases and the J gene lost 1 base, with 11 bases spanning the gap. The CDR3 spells CASSSPGFSYEQYF. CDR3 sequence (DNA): TGTGCCAGCAGCTCACCGGGATTTTCCTACGAGCAGTACTTC.

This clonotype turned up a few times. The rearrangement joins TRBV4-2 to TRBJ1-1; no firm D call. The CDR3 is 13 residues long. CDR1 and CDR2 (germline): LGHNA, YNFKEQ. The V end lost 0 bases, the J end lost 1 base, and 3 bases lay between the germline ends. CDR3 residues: CASSQDTNTEAFF. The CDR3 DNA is TGTGCCAGCAGCCAAGACACGAACACTGAAGCTTTCTTT.

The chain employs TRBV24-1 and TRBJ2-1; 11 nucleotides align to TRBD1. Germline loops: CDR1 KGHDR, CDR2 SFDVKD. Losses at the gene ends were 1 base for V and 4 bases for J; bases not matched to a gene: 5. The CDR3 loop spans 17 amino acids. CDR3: CATSDFGGQGDYNEQFF. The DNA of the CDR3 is TGTGCCACCAGTGATTTCGGGGGACAGGGGGATTACAATGAGCAGTTCTTC.

For the CDR3, the DNA is TGTGCCAGCAGTTTAGTGGGGATGGAGACCCAGTACTTC. The encoded protein is CASSLVGMETQYF. The chain employs TRBV12-3 or TRBV12-4 and TRBJ2-5, with D unclear. The V and J ends lost 1 base and 5 bases respectively, with 8 bases between them. This CDR3 has 13 residues.

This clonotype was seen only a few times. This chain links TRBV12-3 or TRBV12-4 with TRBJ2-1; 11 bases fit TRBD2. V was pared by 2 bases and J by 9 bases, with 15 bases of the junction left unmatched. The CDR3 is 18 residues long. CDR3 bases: TGTGCCAGCAGTTTATGGGTAGCGGGAGGGCCAAGGTTCAGTGAGCAGTTCTTC. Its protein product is CASSLWVAGGPRFSEQFF.